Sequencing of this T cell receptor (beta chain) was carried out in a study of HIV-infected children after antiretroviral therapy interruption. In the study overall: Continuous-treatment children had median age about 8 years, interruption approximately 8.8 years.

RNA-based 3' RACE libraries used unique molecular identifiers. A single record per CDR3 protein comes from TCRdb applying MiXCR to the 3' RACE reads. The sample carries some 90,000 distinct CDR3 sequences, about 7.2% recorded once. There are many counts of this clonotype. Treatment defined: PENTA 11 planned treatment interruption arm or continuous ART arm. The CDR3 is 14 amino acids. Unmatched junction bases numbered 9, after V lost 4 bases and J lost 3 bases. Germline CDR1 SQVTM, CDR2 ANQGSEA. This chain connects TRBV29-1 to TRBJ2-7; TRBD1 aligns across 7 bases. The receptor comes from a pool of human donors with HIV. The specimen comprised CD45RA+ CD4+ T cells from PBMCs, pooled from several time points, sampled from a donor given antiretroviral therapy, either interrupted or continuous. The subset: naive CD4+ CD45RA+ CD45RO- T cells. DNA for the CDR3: TGCAGCGTTGTTACAGGGGAAGGGTTCTACGAGCAGTACTTC. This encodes CSVVTGEGFYEQYF.